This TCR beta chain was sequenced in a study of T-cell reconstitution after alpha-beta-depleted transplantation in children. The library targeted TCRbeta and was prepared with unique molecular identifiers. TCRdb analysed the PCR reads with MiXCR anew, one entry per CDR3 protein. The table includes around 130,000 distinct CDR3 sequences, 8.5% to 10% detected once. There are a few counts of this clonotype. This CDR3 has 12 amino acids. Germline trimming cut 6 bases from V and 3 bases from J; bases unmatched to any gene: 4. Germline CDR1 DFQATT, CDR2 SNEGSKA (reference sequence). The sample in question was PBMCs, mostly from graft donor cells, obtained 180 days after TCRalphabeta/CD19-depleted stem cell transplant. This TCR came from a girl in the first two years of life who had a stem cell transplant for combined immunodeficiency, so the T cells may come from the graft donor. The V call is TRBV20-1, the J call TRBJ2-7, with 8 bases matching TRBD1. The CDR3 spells CSAKTGVYEQYF. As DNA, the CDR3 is TGCAGTGCAAAGACAGGGGTCTACGAGCAGTACTTC.